One sample yielded the 31 T cell receptor beta chains listed below, sequenced in a study of control samples from healthy donors and cancer patients. Clones were sequenced by immunoSEQ multiplex PCR, and TCRdb holds only the in-frame ones, with some missing. The sample lists under 80,000 clones, around 94% occurring once. Sequenced: blood. These receptors all stem from a woman in her 40s in good health.

The V call is TRBV9, the J call TRBJ1-2; 9 positions agree with TRBD1. The CDR3 runs to 15 residues. Trimming took 2 bases from V and 7 from J; bases not matched to a gene: 9. Germline V lookup: CDR1 SGDLS, CDR2 YYNGEE. The CDR3, as DNA: TGTGCCAGCAGCGTCCGGGACAGGGTTCTCTTTGGCTACACCTTC. Protein product: CASSVRDRVLFGYTF.

The rearrangement links TRBV7-3 to TRBJ2-1; TRBD2 aligns across 12 bases. J was trimmed by 1 base and V by 1 base; bases with no gene match: 8. The CDR3 runs to 19 residues. Germline CDR1 SGHTA, CDR2 FQGTGA. The CDR3 DNA sequence: TGTGCCAGCAGCTTAAGGGCTAGCGGGGGGGCTGGGTCCTACAATGAGCAGTTCTTC. Protein product: CASSLRASGGAGSYNEQFF.

This clone was detected once. The chain combines TRBV9 with TRBJ2-3; TRBD2 matches 9 bases. After removal of 5 bases from V and 1 base from J, the junction contained 2 bases not matched to a gene. Germline loops: CDR1 SGDLS, CDR2 YYNGEE. This CDR3 spans 14 amino acids. CDR3 region: CASRRTSGTDTQYF. For the CDR3, the DNA is TGTGCCAGCAGGAGGACTAGCGGCACAGATACGCAGTATTTT. Combining the CDR3 with reference TRBV9 and TRBJ2-3 gives the whole variable domain DSGVTQTPKHLITATGQRVTLRCSPRSGDLSVYWYQQSLDQGLQFLIQYYNGEERAKGNILERFSAQQFPDLHSELNLSSLELGDSALYFCASRRTSGTDTQYFGPGTRLTVL.

The chain has TRBV12-3 or TRBV12-4 and TRBJ2-5; D is ambiguous. The germline V and J ends were trimmed by 8 bases and 4 bases, with 8 bases remaining between them. This CDR3 is built from 11 residues. The CDR3, as DNA: TGTGCCAGCGGGGTCAGAGAGACCCAGTACTTC. It translates to CASGVRETQYF.

This chain links TRBV5-1 with TRBJ2-3; D might be TRBD1 or TRBD2, each matching 5 bases. The CDR3 is 14 residues long. V was clipped by 4 bases and J by 11 bases, with 20 bases between them. Germline V gene lookup returns CDR1 SGHRS and CDR2 YFSETQ. CDR3 sequence: CASSRTTRGSGQYF. CDR3 coding DNA: TGCGCCAGCAGCCGGACAACTAGGGGATCGGGGCAGTATTTT.

The chain has TRBV24-1 and TRBJ1-1, with a tentative D call TRBD1 (5 bases). Germline V CDR1 and CDR2: KGHDR, SFDVKD. The CDR3 has 12 residues. Trimming stripped 3 bases from V and 12 bases from J, with 13 bases between. DNA for the CDR3: TGTGCCACCAGTGATCCCGGGGGGAGGTCTTTCTTT. Its translation: CATSDPGGRSFF.

The chain employs TRBV6-5 and TRBJ1-4; 10 bases agree with TRBD1. The CDR3 runs 14 residues. CDR1 and CDR2 from the germline V gene are MNHEY and SVGAGI. The junction had 6 bases not matched to a gene; V was cut back by 7 bases and J by 7 bases. The CDR3 region has the DNA TGTGCCAGCAAGGGGGGACAGGGGAGTGAAAAACTGTTTTTT. This translates into CASKGGQGSEKLFF.

V usage is TRBV27 and J usage is TRBJ2-3, with no clear D. CDR1 MNHEY and CDR2 SMNVEV come from the germline V gene (reference sequence). V was pared by 2 bases and J by 2 bases, with 11 bases between. This CDR3 has 15 residues. CDR3 sequence: CASSLIVRSTDTQYF. The CDR3 coding sequence is TGTGCCAGCAGTTTAATTGTCCGTTCCACAGATACGCAGTATTTT.

The genes are TRBV27 and TRBJ2-7, with a tentative D call TRBD1 (6 bases). Trimming left V 3 bases short and J 6 bases short, with 21 bases between. From germline, CDR1 is MNHEY and CDR2 SMNVEV (reference sequence). The length of the CDR3 is 16 residues. CDR3 region: CASSFVSNRVLAEQYF. The CDR3, as DNA: TGTGCCAGCAGTTTCGTCTCAAACAGGGTACTGGCCGAGCAGTACTTC.

J is TRBJ2-7 and V is TRBV19; D may match TRBD1 or TRBD2 (5 bases each). V gave up 6 bases and J gave up 6 bases, with 21 bases separating them. The CDR3 has 15 residues. Germline values: CDR1 LNHDA, CDR2 SQIVND (reference sequence). Written as DNA, the CDR3 is TGTGCCAGTAGCGCCAGACCGGGGCAAAGACGCGAGCAGTACTTC. It encodes CASSARPGQRREQYF.

This clone was detected once. The rearrangement joins TRBV27 to TRBJ2-2; TRBD1 matches at 8 bases. This CDR3 contains 15 residues. The V gene end was trimmed by 6 bases and the J gene end by 5 bases; junction bases not matched to a gene: 8. Germline loops: CDR1 MNHEY, CDR2 SMNVEV (reference sequence). DNA of the CDR3: TGTGCCAGCAGCCCCCCAGGGGGCCAGACCGGGGAGCTGTTTTTT. Translating it yields CASSPPGGQTGELFF.

This clone was observed a single time. This chain links TRBV4-1 with TRBJ2-7; TRBD2 is a possible D gene (5 bases). Per the germline V gene, CDR1 is MGHRA and CDR2 is YSYEKL. Trimming stripped 0 bases from V and 4 bases from J, with 10 bases between. The CDR3 contains 14 residues. The CDR3 reads CASSQEETTYEQYF. As DNA, the CDR3 is TGCGCCAGCAGCCAAGAGGAGACTACATACGAGCAGTACTTC.

The J gene is TRBJ1-6, the V gene TRBV9; D is unclear. This CDR3 region has 13 residues. Per the germline V gene, CDR1 is SGDLS and CDR2 is YYNGEE. Between the trimmed V and J ends, which lost 3 bases and 13 bases, there was a span of 14 bases. CDR3 DNA: TGTGCCAGCAGCGGCCGGTTACCGTCTCCCCTCCACTTT. Translating gives CASSGRLPSPLHF.

V usage is TRBV19 and J usage is TRBJ2-6; D gene ambiguous. CDR3 length equals 15 residues. Trimming left V 7 bases short and J 0 bases short, with 10 bases between. CDR1 is LNHDA and CDR2 is SQIVND in the germline V gene (reference sequence). The CDR3 nucleotides are TGTGCCAGTAAGAACAGATCCTCTGGGGCCAACGTCCTGACTTTC. Protein product: CASKNRSSGANVLTF.

The gene calls are TRBV4-3 and TRBJ2-7, with 7 positions matching TRBD1. Per the germline V gene, CDR1 is LGHNA and CDR2 is YSLEER. V dropped 1 base and J dropped 1; count of bases not matched to a gene: 7. This CDR3 spans 16 amino acids. CDR3 in amino acids: CASSQVYDRESYEQYF. The CDR3, as DNA: TGCGCCAGCAGCCAAGTGTACGACAGGGAATCCTACGAGCAGTACTTC.

The V gene is TRBV6-1, the J gene TRBJ2-7; TRBD1 agrees at 8 bases. The germline V gene encodes CDR1 MNHNS and CDR2 SASEGT. Unmatched junction bases numbered 18, after V lost 1 base and J lost 7 bases. The CDR3 has 18 amino acids. CDR3 sequence: CASSEVTGEAQGVGEQYF. Here the CDR3 DNA reads TGTGCCAGCAGTGAAGTTACCGGTGAGGCACAGGGGGTGGGGGAGCAGTACTTC.

The chain is built from TRBV12-2 and TRBJ2-1; the tabulated D call, TRBD2, remains unverified against the DNA. TRBV12-2 is a recognized pseudogene. The CDR3 contains 15 residues. The CDR3 DNA reads as TGTGCAAGTCGCTTAGCGCCTCACCGGGACTCTGAGCAGTTCTTC. It encodes CASRLAPHRDSEQFF.

This chain connects TRBV6-5 to TRBJ2-2; 7 bases are shared with TRBD1. The ends lost 2 bases at V and 4 bases at J; junction bases unmatched: 4. Germline values: CDR1 MNHEY, CDR2 SVGAGI. The CDR3 loop spans 15 amino acids. CDR3: CASSYRTGSTGELFF. CDR3 nucleotides: TGTGCCAGCAGTTACAGGACAGGTTCCACCGGGGAGCTGTTTTTT.

DNA for the CDR3: TGCGCCAGCAGCTCTACTCTGGGCAACATTCAGTACTTC. Its protein is CASSSTLGNIQYF. V is TRBV5-1 and J is TRBJ2-4; no clear D gene. V lost 3 bases, J lost 7 bases, and 11 bases lay in between. The CDR3 is 13 residues long. Germline assignment: CDR1 SGHRS and CDR2 YFSETQ. The whole variable domain, remainder taken from reference TRBV5-1 and TRBJ2-4, is KAGVTQTPRYLIKTRGQQVTLSCSPISGHRSVSWYQQTPGQGLQFLFEYFSETQRNKGNFPGRFSGRQFSNSRSEMNVSTLELGDSALYLCASSSTLGNIQYFGAGTRLSVL.

The chain couples TRBV6-4 to TRBJ2-1, with 9 positions matching TRBD2. V was pared by 1 base and J by 4 bases, with 2 bases of the junction left unmatched. CDR1 is MRHNA, CDR2 SNTAGT, per germline. The CDR3 sequence is 15 residues long. Here the CDR3 reads CASSDLAGEYNEQFF. The CDR3 nucleotides are TGTGCCAGCAGTGACTTAGCGGGGGAGTACAATGAGCAGTTCTTC.

This chain joins TRBV6-5 and TRBJ2-7; D not certain. V was trimmed by 7 bases and J by 11 bases, leaving 24 bases between them. Germline assignment: CDR1 MNHEY and CDR2 SVGAGI. This CDR3 comprises 14 residues. Here the CDR3 reads CASTIAGRATKKYF. For the CDR3, the DNA is TGTGCCAGCACAATCGCCGGCCGGGCTACAAAGAAGTACTTC.

The chain employs TRBV7-9 and TRBJ2-1; 13 bases are a match to TRBD2. This CDR3 is built from 19 residues. Germline values: CDR1 SEHNR, CDR2 FQNEAQ (reference sequence). J lost 10 bases, V lost 5 bases, and 20 bases had no gene match. CDR3 residues: CASSPRLAGGPKGVYEQFF. The DNA for the CDR3 is TGTGCCAGCAGCCCGAGACTAGCGGGAGGCCCAAAGGGTGTCTACGAGCAGTTCTTC.

V usage is TRBV24-1 and J usage is TRBJ2-5; unclear D gene. From germline, CDR1 is KGHDR and CDR2 SFDVKD. The CDR3 sequence is 20 residues long. Trimming removed 0 bases at V and 0 bases at J, with 22 bases between. The CDR3 protein is CATSDLQVKLGGWDQETQYF. CDR3 coding DNA: TGTGCCACCAGTGATTTGCAAGTAAAACTGGGCGGATGGGACCAAGAGACCCAGTACTTC.

This clone was counted a single time. This rearrangement joins TRBV5-1 to TRBJ2-7; 7 positions agree with TRBD2. Looked up from germline, CDR1 is SGHRS and CDR2 is YFSETQ. Trimming removed 2 bases from V and 4 bases from J; junction bases left unmatched: 9. The CDR3 has 15 residues. In DNA form, the CDR3 reads TGCGCCAGCAGCTTCGTAGGCGGGGGTACGTACGAGCAGTACTTC. As protein: CASSFVGGGTYEQYF.

The chain has TRBV27 and TRBJ2-7; 7 nucleotides match TRBD1. Germline trimming cut 3 bases from V and 3 bases from J; bases unmatched to any gene: 11. This CDR3 has 16 amino acids. Germline V gene sequence: CDR1 MNHEY, CDR2 SMNVEV (reference sequence). This CDR3 reads CASSFVPQGQIYEQYF. The CDR3 region has the DNA TGTGCCAGCAGTTTCGTCCCACAGGGGCAAATCTACGAGCAGTACTTC.

The chain joins TRBV7-9 to TRBJ2-7; 7 bases match TRBD1. V dropped 4 bases and J dropped 3; count of bases not matched to a gene: 9. Germline V CDR1 and CDR2: SEHNR, FQNEAQ (reference sequence). The CDR3 sequence is 15 residues long. CDR3 loop: CASSSTGELYYEQYF. The CDR3 nucleotides are TGTGCCAGCAGCTCTACAGGGGAATTATACTACGAGCAGTACTTC. Filled out from reference TRBV7-9 and TRBJ2-7, the complete variable domain reads DTGVSQNPRHKITKRGQNVTFRCDPISEHNRLYWYRQTLGQGPEFLTYFQNEAQLEKSRLLSDRFSAERPKGSFSTLEIQRTEQGDSAMYLCASSSTGELYYEQYFGPGTRLTVT.

The rearrangement uses TRBV5-4 and TRBJ2-2, with D uncertain. The CDR3 covers 16 residues. Germline V gene lookup returns CDR1 SGHNT and CDR2 YYREEE (reference sequence). V was clipped by 1 base and J by 2 bases, with 12 bases between them. The CDR3 DNA sequence: TGTGCCAGCAGCTTGTTGGACGGAGTAAACACCGGGGAGCTGTTTTTT. Translation gives CASSLLDGVNTGELFF. The complete variable domain, with remaining parts taken from reference TRBV5-4 and TRBJ2-2, reads ETGVTQSPTHLIKTRGQQVTLRCSSQSGHNTVSWYQQALGQGPQFIFQYYREEENGRGNFPPRFSGLQFPNYSSELNVNALELDDSALYLCASSLLDGVNTGELFFGEGSRLTVL.

The chain joins TRBV19 to TRBJ2-3, with 12 bases that match TRBD2. CDR1 is LNHDA and CDR2 is SQIVND in the germline V gene (reference sequence). V lost 8 bases to trimming and J lost 1 base; unmatched junction nucleotides: 4. The CDR3 extends over 15 amino acids. The CDR3 protein is CASRLAGGRTDTQYF. The CDR3 DNA reads as TGTGCCAGTCGGCTAGCGGGGGGGCGCACAGATACGCAGTATTTT. The whole variable domain, filled in from reference TRBV19 and TRBJ2-3, reads DGGITQSPKYLFRKEGQNVTLSCEQNLNHDAMYWYRQDPGQGLRLIYYSQIVNDFQKGDIAEGYSVSREKKESFPLTVTSAQKNPTAFYLCASRLAGGRTDTQYFGPGTRLTVL.

This clone was picked up one time. The rearrangement uses TRBV27 and TRBJ2-7; D might be TRBD1 (5 bases). This CDR3 spans 13 amino acids. Germline CDR1 reads MNHEY; CDR2 reads SMNVEV (reference sequence). The V end was cut by 5 bases, the J end by 3 bases, with 11 bases between. The CDR3 loop is CASSPDSNYEQYF. CDR3 nucleotide sequence: TGTGCCAGCAGTCCAGACAGTAACTACGAGCAGTACTTC.

The rearrangement joins TRBV30 to TRBJ2-1, with 7 bases lining up with TRBD2. V gave up 5 bases and J gave up 0 bases; unmatched junction bases: 4. Germline-derived CDR1 and CDR2 are GTSNPN and SVGIG (reference sequence). The CDR3 is made up of 14 amino acids. CDR3 in DNA: TGTGCCTGGTTACTAGCGAACTCCTACAATGAGCAGTTCTTC. Its protein is CAWLLANSYNEQFF. The complete variable domain, with remaining parts taken from reference TRBV30 and TRBJ2-1, reads SQTIHQWPATLVQPVGSPLSLECTVEGTSNPNLYWYRQAAGRGLQLLFYSVGIGQISSEVPQNLSASRPQDRQFILSSKKLLLSDSGFYLCAWLLANSYNEQFFGPGTRLTVL.

V usage is TRBV30 and J usage is TRBJ1-1, with 8 positions matching TRBD1. Trimming at V came to 2 bases and at J to 1 base, leaving 3 bases not matched to a gene. Germline V gene lookup returns CDR1 GTSNPN and CDR2 SVGIG (reference sequence). CDR3 length equals 14 residues. This CDR3 reads CAWSIGQGNTEAFF. CDR3 nucleotide sequence: TGTGCCTGGAGTATAGGACAGGGGAACACTGAAGCTTTCTTT.